What follows is one T cell receptor beta chain and its context. This clonotype showed up many times. Its antigen is currently not known. The record has no base qualities; no much larger clone is one base away. This sample was included in a study of identical twins (dated by TCRdb to between 2015 and 2016). Turning to the overall study: To test whether fetal clonotypes persist, the study used deep sequencing on TCR alpha and beta repertoires from monozygotic twins, unrelated adults of various ages, and cord blood. To rule out contamination, the twin experiments were replicated at different times with different library preparation protocols.

Overall study outcomes, separate from this receptor: The excess sharing between twins in beta out-of-frame sequences was weaker because fewer shared sequences reduced the signal-to-noise ratio. Because the same donors could not be followed over many years, the conclusions depended on cross-sectional statistical analysis. Compared with coincidental sharing between unrelated individuals, out-of-frame TCR alpha sequences shared between twins had an excess of sequences with low generation probability. Fewer insertions were carried by abundant cord blood beta clonotypes, a similar but weaker trend appeared in young adult naive repertoires, and no such trend appeared in memory repertoires. Zero-insertion analyses could be partly confounded by invariant T cells such as MAIT and iNKT, although diverse VJ usage argued against such confounding for most clonotypes. In monozygotic twins, recombination models systematically underestimated out-of-frame TCR alpha sharing, but the models matched the sharing seen between unrelated individuals.

All donors were healthy Caucasians. Three unrelated non-twin adults were additionally sequenced: a male aged 18 to 30, a male aged 50 to 59 and a female aged 50 to 59. Miltenyi CD45RO+ enrichment and human naive T-cell isolation kits were used to isolate memory (CD45RO+) and naive T cells from PBMC. The library was built by means of 5' RACE. Sequenced on an Illumina HiSeq 2000. A universal primer binding site was introduced by template switching, and a unique molecular identifier was present in the final cDNA, enabling accurate counting of TCR cDNA molecules. Specific primers in the conserved constant-segment region were used to synthesize first-strand cDNA for the TCR alpha and beta chains. To control for contamination, every cDNA library carried two barcodes: a SMART-Mk sample barcode plus Illumina barcodes. TruSeq adapter sequences and Illumina sample barcodes were added in two successive PCR steps. Sequencing of the TCR alpha and beta cDNA libraries was done on the Illumina HiSeq platform using custom primers. The authors' pipeline ran thus. MiGEC processed the raw reads to extract unique molecular identifiers, while MiXCR was used to determine the CDR3 positions. For each individual, recombination models were inferred using an EM algorithm with the repgenHMM and IGoR tools. The tcR package in R was used for shared clonotype analysis, with sharing normalized by the product of cloneset sizes. Out-of-frame nonproductive sequences were analyzed to study raw recombination free of thymic and clonal selection effects. The public reads were quality trimmed at Q25 with fastp and then assembled into clones with MiXCR by TCRdb, keeping productive beta chains. Each CDR3 protein appears once, grouped with its most common genes and DNA. The V and J calls and clone size are TCRdb's, not the authors'. This sample lists hundreds of thousands of distinct CDR3 sequences; around 6% were detected once. The ten largest clones take up 1.5% to 2% of the sample.

The receptor comes from a man between 18 and 29 years old in good health. What was sequenced was naive T cells sorted from blood. What the cell subset or site label conveys for this sample: cells isolated with a human naive T-cell isolation kit.

The sequenced DNA: TGTGCCAGCGGCCACAGGGGGCCATCCTACGAGCAGTACTTC. Its protein product is CASGHRGPSYEQYF. The chain links TRBV12-3 or TRBV12-4 with TRBJ2-7; 9 nucleotides in the junction match TRBD1. There are 14 amino acids in the CDR3, from cysteine to phenylalanine inclusive. The CDR3 DNA has 42 bases and is translated from base 1. The V end gives up 8 bases and the J end 1 base, leaving 6 bases in the junction not matched to a gene.